These 23 T cell receptor beta chains were sequenced from one sample in a study of cytomegalovirus exposure and HLA in healthy donors. PCR employed 60 Vbeta and 13 Jbeta primers. Libraries were prepared by immunoSEQ multiplex PCR; TCRdb keeps only in-frame clonotypes and omits some of them. The sample includes 180,000 or so clones, roughly 80% of them seen just once. The sample taken for sequencing was PBMCs. The receptors stem from a female donor in good health and CMV-seronegative.

This clone showed up just once. The chain carries TRBV9 and TRBJ1-2, with 8 bases lining up with TRBD1. J gave up 3 bases and V 4 bases, and 5 bases lay outside the gene matches. This CDR3 is built from 14 residues. Germline CDR1 is SGDLS and CDR2 is YYNGEE. The CDR3 region is CASSLGQEYYGYTF. The CDR3 nucleotides are TGTGCCAGCAGCTTGGGACAGGAGTACTATGGCTACACCTTC.

The rearrangement links TRBV5-3 to TRBJ2-7; D possibly corresponds to TRBD1 (5 bases). TRBV5-3 is reported as an ORF; its role is uncertain. The CDR3 is made up of 13 amino acids. V lost 4 bases and J 0 bases, leaving 8 bases between the germline ends. CDR3 region: CARSPDSSYEQYF. The CDR3 DNA is TGTGCCAGAAGCCCTGACAGCTCCTACGAGCAGTACTTC.

The chain recombines TRBV2 with TRBJ2-1; TRBD2 agrees at 8 bases. Germline CDR1 is SNHLY and CDR2 is FYNNEI. The trim removed 2 bases at V and 5 bases at J, leaving 5 bases unmatched. This CDR3 region has 15 residues. CDR3 amino acids: CASSERTSTHNEQFF. The CDR3 DNA is TGTGCCAGCAGTGAAAGGACTAGCACCCACAATGAGCAGTTCTTC.

Notes on this clone: Germline and junction disagree at one end, which may indicate a read error. This chain uses TRBV5-1 with TRBJ2-2, with D possibly TRBD2 on 5 matching bases. From germline, CDR1 is SGHRS and CDR2 YFSETQ. This CDR3 contains 14 residues. CDR3 sequence: CASSSEYDTGELFF. The CDR3 DNA sequence: TGCGCCAGCAGCTCCGAATACGACACCGGGGAGCTGTTCTTT.

V and J are TRBV7-9 and TRBJ2-7; 9 bases are shared with TRBD1. V shed 5 bases, J shed 6 bases, and the junction held 8 bases outside the gene matches. Germline V lookup: CDR1 SEHNR, CDR2 FQNEAQ (reference sequence). This CDR3 contains 14 residues. In DNA, the CDR3 is TGTGCCAGCAGCCCGTTACAGGGGGCGGGCGAGCAGTACTTC. Translation gives CASSPLQGAGEQYF.

The chain links TRBV9 to TRBJ1-1; 8 bases fit TRBD1. Germline V lookup: CDR1 SGDLS, CDR2 YYNGEE. The CDR3 has 14 residues. The J segment lost 6 bases and the V segment lost 4 bases, leaving 8 bases of the junction unmatched. This CDR3 reads CASSTRQGSAEAFF. The CDR3 region has the DNA TGTGCCAGCAGCACACGACAGGGGAGCGCTGAAGCTTTCTTT.

The chain recombines TRBV6-1 with TRBJ2-5; D is possibly TRBD1 (6 bases). With 2 bases removed from V and 3 bases from J, the gap between germline ends came to 13 bases. Germline V gives CDR1 MNHNS, CDR2 SASEGT. This CDR3 spans 15 amino acids. CDR3 region: CASSESRTAEETQYF. The CDR3 DNA is TGTGCCAGCAGTGAATCGAGGACAGCGGAAGAGACCCAGTACTTC.

This chain connects TRBV5-1 to TRBJ2-1; 10 bases are a match to TRBD1. This CDR3 is built from 15 residues. CDR1 is SGHRS and CDR2 is YFSETQ in the germline V gene. Trimming cost V 6 bases and J 4 bases; bases outside gene matches: 7. DNA for the CDR3: TGCGCCAGCACTCGGCAGGGACAGGGGTACAATGAGCAGTTCTTC. Amino acid sequence: CASTRQGQGYNEQFF.

The V gene is TRBV6-6, the J gene TRBJ1-5; TRBD1 matches 7 bases. The length of the CDR3 is 15 residues. The trim removed 4 bases at V and 4 bases at J, leaving 7 bases unmatched. Germline V gene sequence: CDR1 MNHNY, CDR2 SVGAGI (reference sequence). The CDR3 DNA is TGTGCCAGCAGTTGGCAGACAGGGCCAAATCAGCCCCAGCATTTT. This sequence encodes CASSWQTGPNQPQHF.

The chain carries TRBV2 and TRBJ1-4, with no clear D. This CDR3 contains 12 residues. Germline V CDR1 and CDR2: SNHLY, FYNNEI. The V end was cut by 7 bases, the J end by 2 bases, with 5 bases between. The CDR3 DNA sequence: TGTGCCAGCATGAGGACTAATGAAAAACTGTTTTTT. Protein sequence: CASMRTNEKLFF.

This clone was observed a handful of times. The J gene is TRBJ1-4, the V gene TRBV28; 11 bases are a match to TRBD1. The CDR3 loop spans 17 amino acids. V lost 5 bases, J lost 3 bases, and 8 bases stayed unmatched. In germline, CDR1 is MDHEN, CDR2 SYDVKM. The CDR3 sequence is CASSGDRGFRANEKLFF. DNA for the CDR3: TGTGCCAGCAGTGGGGACAGGGGGTTCAGGGCTAATGAAAAACTGTTTTTT.

The J gene is TRBJ1-1, the V gene TRBV27; D is perhaps TRBD1 (5 bases). The CDR3 runs 15 residues. Trimming shortened V by 3 bases and J by 1 base, and 12 bases separated the two germline ends. Germline V gene sequence: CDR1 MNHEY, CDR2 SMNVEV (reference sequence). CDR3 sequence reads: CASSLGGMTNTEAFF. DNA of the CDR3: TGTGCCAGCAGTTTGGGGGGGATGACGAACACTGAAGCTTTCTTT.

This clone is a singleton in its sample. The chain combines TRBV6-5 with TRBJ1-2; possibly TRBD1 for D (5 bases). V was clipped by 7 bases and J by 0 bases, with 12 bases between them. The CDR3 consists of 14 residues. Germline V gene sequence: CDR1 MNHEY, CDR2 SVGAGI. CDR3 nucleotide sequence: TGTGCCAGCAAATCGGGGGGGTCTAACTATGGCTACACCTTC. It yields the protein CASKSGGSNYGYTF.

The chain employs TRBV5-5 and TRBJ1-3; 10 bases line up with TRBD1. The junction had 9 bases not matched to a gene; V was cut back by 2 bases and J by 7 bases. This CDR3 contains 16 residues. Germline lookup yields CDR1 SGHKS and CDR2 YYEKEE (reference sequence). CDR3 residues: CASSFNPGQGSNTIYF. The CDR3 region has the DNA TGTGCCAGCAGCTTTAATCCGGGACAGGGGAGCAACACCATATATTTT.

V is TRBV2 and J is TRBJ1-2, with 10 bases matching TRBD1. Germline assignment: CDR1 SNHLY and CDR2 FYNNEI. The CDR3 loop spans 14 amino acids. The V segment lost 7 bases and the J segment 4 bases; nucleotides outside the gene matches: 6. The CDR3 DNA reads as TGTGCCAGCACCGCCGGGACAGGGGTCTATGGCTACACCTTC. It translates to CASTAGTGVYGYTF.

The chain is built from TRBV5-1 and TRBJ1-1, with D perhaps TRBD1 (5 bases). CDR3 length: 14 amino acids. V was shortened by 1 base and J by 3 bases, with 10 bases between the two germline ends. Germline V gives CDR1 SGHRS, CDR2 YFSETQ. Here the CDR3 reads CASSLKGLYTEAFF. CDR3 bases: TGCGCCAGCAGCTTGAAGGGGCTTTACACTGAAGCTTTCTTT.

The chain uses TRBV27 and TRBJ1-3, with D unclear. The V gene lost 6 bases and the J gene lost 4 bases, with 4 bases spanning the gap. Germline assignment: CDR1 MNHEY and CDR2 SMNVEV (reference sequence). The CDR3 is 11 amino acids. CDR3 residues: CASSSGNTIYF. CDR3 nucleotide sequence: TGTGCCAGCAGCTCCGGAAACACCATATATTTT.

The chain carries TRBV2 and TRBJ2-7; a possible D gene is TRBD2 (6 bases). Trimming shortened V by 6 bases and J by 5 bases, and 23 bases separated the two germline ends. Germline V gives CDR1 SNHLY, CDR2 FYNNEI. The CDR3 sequence is 16 residues long. CDR3 protein: CASRAVVYGGKHEQYF. The CDR3 DNA reads as TGTGCCAGCAGGGCAGTCGTATACGGGGGAAAGCACGAGCAGTACTTC.

The chain combines TRBV11-2 with TRBJ2-3; D might be TRBD2 (7 bases). From germline, CDR1 is SGHAT and CDR2 FQNNGV. The CDR3 has 16 residues. V was shortened by 2 bases and J by 3 bases, with 15 bases between the two germline ends. The CDR3 DNA reads TGTGCCAGCAGCTTATTGAGGGGGGGCCGTACAGATACGCAGTATTTT. Its translation is CASSLLRGGRTDTQYF.

The V and J genes are TRBV5-1 and TRBJ1-1; 8 positions match TRBD1. The CDR3 spans 16 residues. The germline gives CDR1 SGHRS, CDR2 YFSETQ. V shed 0 bases, J shed 0 bases, and the junction held 4 bases outside the gene matches. Here the CDR3 DNA reads TGCGCCAGCAGCTTGGGGTCAGGGGGCATGAACACTGAAGCTTTCTTT. As protein: CASSLGSGGMNTEAFF.

The J gene is TRBJ1-1, the V gene TRBV6-6; no firm D call. Trimming took 0 bases from V and 4 from J, leaving 9 bases between them. The CDR3 loop spans 14 amino acids. The germline CDR1 and CDR2 sequences are MNHNY and SVGAGI (reference sequence). This chain's CDR3 is CASSYSTGLTEAFF. CDR3 sequence (DNA): TGTGCCAGCAGTTACTCGACGGGTCTCACTGAAGCTTTCTTT.

V is TRBV5-6 and J is TRBJ2-7, with D possibly being TRBD1 (6 bases). The CDR3 loop spans 15 amino acids. The V end lost 4 bases, the J end lost 0 bases, and 14 bases lay between the germline ends. Germline V gene lookup returns CDR1 SGHDT and CDR2 YYEEEE. The DNA of the CDR3 is TGTGCCAGCAGCGCGGACACACAGGGCTCCTACGAGCAGTACTTC. Protein: CASSADTQGSYEQYF. Filled out from reference TRBV5-6 and TRBJ2-7, the complete variable domain reads DAGVTQSPTHLIKTRGQQVTLRCSPKSGHDTVSWYQQALGQGPQFIFQYYEEEERQRGNFPDRFSGHQFPNYSSELNVNALLLGDSALYLCASSADTQGSYEQYFGPGTRLTVT.

The V call is TRBV28, the J call TRBJ1-1, with TRBD1 as a possible D gene (6 bases). V was pared by 7 bases and J by 2 bases, with 17 bases between. Germline CDR1 MDHEN, CDR2 SYDVKM. CDR3 length: 15 residues. This CDR3 reads CASKPGQGINTEAFF. The DNA for the CDR3 is TGTGCCAGCAAACCCGGGCAGGGGATAAACACTGAAGCTTTCTTT. Looking up the rest from reference TRBV28 and TRBJ1-1 gives the full variable domain: DVKVTQSSRYLVKRTGEKVFLECVQDMDHENMFWYRQDPGLGLRLIYFSYDVKMKEKGDIPEGYSVSREKKERFSLILESASTNQTSMYLCASKPGQGINTEAFFGQGTRLTVV.